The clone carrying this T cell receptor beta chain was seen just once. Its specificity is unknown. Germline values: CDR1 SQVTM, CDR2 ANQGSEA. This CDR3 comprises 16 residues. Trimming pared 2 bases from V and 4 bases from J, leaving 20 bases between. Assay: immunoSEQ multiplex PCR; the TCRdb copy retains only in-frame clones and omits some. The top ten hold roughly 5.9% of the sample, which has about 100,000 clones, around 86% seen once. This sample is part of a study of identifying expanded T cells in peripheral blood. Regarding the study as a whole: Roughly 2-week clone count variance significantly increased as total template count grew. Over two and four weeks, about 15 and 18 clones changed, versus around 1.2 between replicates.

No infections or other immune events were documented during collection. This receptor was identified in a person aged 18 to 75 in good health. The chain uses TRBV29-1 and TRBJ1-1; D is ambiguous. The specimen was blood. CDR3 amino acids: CSVETWTQRRFTEAFF. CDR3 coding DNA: TGCAGCGTTGAAACCTGGACGCAGAGACGATTCACTGAAGCTTTCTTT.